A single sample gave rise to the 2 T cell receptor beta chains below, sequenced in a study of OX40 agonist ivuxolimab in advanced cancers. Sequenced by immunoSEQ multiplex PCR; TCRdb stores in-frame clones only, minus some. The data hold 20,000 to 25,000 clones, with around four fifths observed a single time. Sequenced here: CD4+ or CD8+ T cells sorted from blood, sampled in a trial of the OX40 agonist ivuxolimab. Receptors were obtained from an adult with an advanced solid tumor such as melanoma, head and neck, liver or kidney cancer.

This clone was detected once. The rearrangement joins TRBV7-9 to TRBJ2-1, with 8 bases fitting TRBD1. The CDR3 is made up of 14 amino acids. V lost 4 bases, J lost 8 bases, and 7 bases stayed unmatched. CDR1 is SEHNR and CDR2 is FQNEAQ in the germline V gene (reference sequence). The CDR3: CASSSTGGKDEQFF. The CDR3, as DNA: TGTGCCAGCAGCTCAACAGGGGGAAAGGATGAGCAGTTCTTC.

This chain joins TRBV6-1 and TRBJ1-2; 7 bases are a match to TRBD1. Losses at the gene ends were 3 bases for V and 0 bases for J; bases not matched to a gene: 4. The length of the CDR3 is 15 residues. The germline V gene has CDR1 MNHNS and CDR2 SASEGT. CDR3: CASSDSGTANYGYTF. CDR3 DNA: TGTGCCAGCAGTGATTCCGGGACAGCTAACTATGGCTACACCTTC.